The 5 T cell receptor beta chains reported below all come from one sample, sequenced in a study of shared clonotypes between healthy human individuals. Clones were read by immunoSEQ multiplex PCR, and TCRdb kept only the in-frame ones, dropping some. The table includes around 320,000 clones, over 75% detected once. Sample: memory CD8+ T cells sorted from blood. The subset here: CD45RO+ cells pooled with CCR7-negative TemRA cells. These receptors came from a man younger than 35 in good health.

J is TRBJ2-5 and V is TRBV6-1; no definite D call. The CDR3 is made up of 15 amino acids. V was pared by 10 bases and J by 3 bases, with 21 bases between. Looked up from germline, CDR1 is MNHNS and CDR2 is SASEGT. DNA for the CDR3: TGTGCCACCGGGCGGTACGCTACTCTTGAAGAGACCCAGTACTTC. Protein: CATGRYATLEETQYF.

The CDR3 reads CARDHRQGKNQPQHF. CDR3 sequence (DNA): TGTGCCAGGGACCATAGACAGGGAAAAAATCAGCCCCAGCATTTT. The rearrangement uses TRBV6-4 and TRBJ1-5; TRBD1 matches at 7 bases. V lost 9 bases and J lost 4; bases outside the gene matches: 12. Germline CDR1 reads MRHNA; CDR2 reads SNTAGT. The CDR3 is 15 residues long.

The J gene is TRBJ2-7, the V gene TRBV10-1, with a tentative D call TRBD2 (5 bases). Trimming took 8 bases from V and 0 from J, leaving 14 bases between them. The CDR3 totals 14 residues. Germline values: CDR1 WNHNN, CDR2 SYGVQD (reference sequence). CDR3 region: CASPLAISSYEQYF. The CDR3 DNA sequence: TGCGCCAGCCCTTTAGCGATTAGCTCCTACGAGCAGTACTTC.

This clone was seen a few times. The J gene is TRBJ2-1, the V gene TRBV2; 13 bases fit TRBD2. The germline V gene has CDR1 SNHLY and CDR2 FYNNEI. V was clipped by 6 bases and J by 10 bases; unmatched bases: 9. The CDR3 has 15 amino acids. The CDR3 coding sequence is TGTGCCAGCAGACCCGGGACTAGCGGGGTAGAAGAGCAGTTCTTC. Residues: CASRPGTSGVEEQFF.

The chain combines TRBV5-1 with TRBJ2-5; 8 nucleotides agree with TRBD2. This CDR3 is 15 amino acids long. Germline CDR1 and CDR2: SGHRS and YFSETQ. With V trimmed by 9 bases and J by 4 bases, 14 bases remained unmatched. The CDR3 here is CATAPLAGGRETQYF. Here the CDR3 DNA reads TGCGCCACCGCACCTTTGGCGGGGGGAAGAGAGACCCAGTACTTC.